The 14 T cell receptor beta chains below come from one sample, sequenced in a study of T-cell reconstitution after alpha-beta-depleted transplantation in children. Unique molecular identifiers tagged the TCRbeta library. TCRdb used MiXCR to reprocess the PCR reads, holding one entry per CDR3 protein. The repertoire holds some 440,000 distinct CDR3 sequences, with roughly 17% as singletons. This material consisted of PBMCs, mostly from graft donor cells, taken 360 days after TCRalphabeta/CD19-depleted stem cell transplant. These receptors all stem from a boy under two years old who had a stem cell transplant for Wiskott-Aldrich syndrome, so the T cells may come from the graft donor.

V and J are TRBV6-6 and TRBJ2-1, with D perhaps TRBD1 (6 bases). V gave up 6 bases and J gave up 3 bases, with 9 bases separating them. The CDR3 covers 13 residues. The germline gives CDR1 MNHNY, CDR2 SVGAGI (reference sequence). CDR3: CASRVGGYNEQFF. The DNA of the CDR3 is TGTGCCAGCAGGGTAGGGGGCTACAATGAGCAGTTCTTC.

J is TRBJ2-7 and V is TRBV29-1; D perhaps matches TRBD2 (5 bases). CDR3 length: 8 residues. Germline V gene data show CDR1 as SQVTM and CDR2 as ANQGSEA. CDR3 sequence (DNA): TGCGTGGGGAGCGAGCAGTACTTC. Amino acids: CVGSEQYF.

This clonotype was picked up a small number of times. The chain has TRBV15 and TRBJ1-5; 7 nucleotides align to TRBD1. CDR3 length: 15 amino acids. The germline CDR1 and CDR2 sequences are LNHNV and YYDKDF (reference sequence). J was trimmed by 5 bases and V by 5 bases; bases with no gene match: 9. As DNA, the CDR3 is TGTGCCACCAGCGGGAGCCCAGGGGGTGATCAGCCCCAGCATTTT. This gives the protein CATSGSPGGDQPQHF.

V usage is TRBV12-3 or TRBV12-4 and J usage is TRBJ2-2; D ambiguous. The V and J ends lost 2 bases and 0 bases respectively, with 13 bases between them. CDR3 length equals 17 residues. The CDR3 DNA reads as TGTGCCAGCAGTTTAATGAGACGACTTTCGAACACCGGGGAGCTGTTTTTT. It codes for CASSLMRRLSNTGELFF.

This clonotype has a handful of counts. The V call is TRBV5-1, the J call TRBJ1-2; D is uncertain. Trimming pared 0 bases from V and 0 bases from J, leaving 6 bases between. Germline values: CDR1 SGHRS, CDR2 YFSETQ. CDR3 length: 14 residues. The CDR3 region has the DNA TGCGCCAGCAGCTTGGGGCAGGCTAACTATGGCTACACCTTC. It codes for CASSLGQANYGYTF. The full variable domain, with the rest looked up from reference TRBV5-1 and TRBJ1-2, is KAGVTQTPRYLIKTRGQQVTLSCSPISGHRSVSWYQQTPGQGLQFLFEYFSETQRNKGNFPGRFSGRQFSNSRSEMNVSTLELGDSALYLCASSLGQANYGYTFGSGTRLTVV.

This clonotype was found once. The chain links TRBV4-1 to TRBJ1-1, with no clear D. This CDR3 comprises 15 residues. Deletions cut 0 bases from V and 1 base from J, with 9 bases between. The germline CDR1 and CDR2 sequences are MGHRA and YSYEKL. The CDR3 sequence is CASSQDRKGNTEAFF. The CDR3 region has the DNA TGCGCCAGCAGCCAAGATCGGAAGGGGAACACTGAAGCTTTCTTT.

As regards this clonotype: The junction differs from germline at one of its ends, possibly a read error. This rearrangement joins TRBV12-3 or TRBV12-4 to TRBJ2-2; D might be TRBD2 (5 bases). The CDR3 has 14 amino acids. CDR3 nucleotides: TGTGCCAGCAGTTTTTCTAGGGCGACCGGGGAGCTGCTTTTT. As protein: CASSFSRATGELLF.

In its sample, this clonotype was seen a few times. J is TRBJ2-2 and V is TRBV19; tentative D call: TRBD2 (6 bases). The CDR3 spans 14 residues. Between the trimmed V and J ends, which lost 6 bases and 0 bases, there was a span of 8 bases. Germline V lookup: CDR1 LNHDA, CDR2 SQIVND (reference sequence). The CDR3 DNA follows: TGTGCCAGTAGACTAGCTTCGAACACCGGGGAGCTGTTTTTT. This sequence encodes CASRLASNTGELFF.

This chain uses TRBV28 with TRBJ2-2, with D hard to call. Germline loops: CDR1 MDHEN, CDR2 SYDVKM. The CDR3 contains 12 residues. The V end lost 5 bases, the J end lost 8 bases, and 9 bases lay between the germline ends. The CDR3 DNA follows: TGTGCCAGCAGTCACCAAAGGGGGGAGCTGTTTTTT. As protein: CASSHQRGELFF.

The rearrangement joins TRBV6-2 or TRBV6-3 to TRBJ2-7; D unresolved. The CDR3 is 13 amino acids. Trimming left V 11 bases short and J 3 bases short, with 17 bases between. Germline V gene data show CDR1 as MNHEY and CDR2 as SVGEGT. The CDR3 DNA sequence: TGTGCCGCCCAGTGGGCCGTCGACTACGAGCAGTACTTC. Encoded protein: CAAQWAVDYEQYF.

The chain combines TRBV14 with TRBJ2-1; TRBD1 might be the D (6 bases). The CDR3 loop spans 15 amino acids. The germline V and J ends were trimmed by 3 bases and 0 bases, with 9 bases remaining between them. CDR1 and CDR2 (germline): SGHDN, FVKESK. CDR3 sequence: CASSQTGPSYNEQFF. Written as DNA, the CDR3 is TGTGCCAGCAGCCAGACAGGACCCTCCTACAATGAGCAGTTCTTC.

This clonotype is a singleton in its sample. This rearrangement joins TRBV2 to TRBJ2-7; 8 nucleotides line up with TRBD1. The CDR3 spans 15 residues. Germline CDR1 SNHLY, CDR2 FYNNEI. J was trimmed by 6 bases and V by 6 bases; bases with no gene match: 13. Written as DNA, the CDR3 is TGTGCCAGCAGGGCCCACCGGACAGGGTTCACCGAGCAGTACTTC. Its translation: CASRAHRTGFTEQYF.

The sample holds a few counts of this clonotype. The chain has TRBV10-3 and TRBJ2-6; D is possibly TRBD1 (6 bases). The V and J ends lost 0 bases and 4 bases respectively, with 10 bases between them. The CDR3 extends over 16 amino acids. Per the germline V gene, CDR1 is ENHRY and CDR2 is SYGVKD. CDR3 sequence reads: CAISESAGAGANVLTF. The CDR3 nucleotides read TGTGCCATCAGTGAGTCCGCAGGGGCCGGGGCCAACGTCCTGACTTTC.

The J gene is TRBJ1-1, the V gene TRBV5-1; tentative D call: TRBD1 (5 bases). V gave up 0 bases and J gave up 6 bases, with 12 bases separating them. The germline gives CDR1 SGHRS, CDR2 YFSETQ. The CDR3 runs to 14 residues. CDR3 protein: CASSLVGGMAEAFF. CDR3 sequence (DNA): TGCGCCAGCAGCTTGGTGGGGGGTATGGCTGAAGCTTTCTTT.